These 21 T cell receptor beta chains were all obtained from the same sample, sequenced in a study of blood T cell repertoires in COVID-19. The repertoire was sequenced with immunoSEQ multiplex PCR; TCRdb's copy has only in-frame clones and lacks some. The profile covers roughly 400,000 clones, with roughly 90% appearing a single time and about 1.5% taken by the ten largest. Sequencing input: PBMCs or T cells enriched from blood (not recorded which). These receptors were taken from a woman aged 18-30 years who had been exposed to COVID-19.

The V call is TRBV28, the J call TRBJ2-1; TRBD2 matches at 12 bases. The germline V gene encodes CDR1 MDHEN and CDR2 SYDVKM. Unmatched junction bases numbered 1, after V lost 6 bases and J lost 4 bases. The CDR3 has 14 amino acids. CDR3 coding DNA: TGTGCCAGCAGGGGACTAGCGGGTTACAATGAGCAGTTCTTC. Encoded protein: CASRGLAGYNEQFF.

The J gene is TRBJ1-6, the V gene TRBV6-1; D is uncertain. Germline CDR1 MNHNS, CDR2 SASEGT. V dropped 0 bases and J dropped 11 bases, with 20 bases sitting between them. This CDR3 has 17 amino acids. CDR3 protein: CASSEALLEQPRPPLHF. For the CDR3, the DNA is TGTGCCAGCAGTGAAGCGCTTTTAGAACAGCCCCGACCACCCCTCCACTTT.

The V call is TRBV28, the J call TRBJ2-1; 10 nucleotides match TRBD2. Germline CDR1 MDHEN, CDR2 SYDVKM. The CDR3 runs 17 residues. With 4 bases clipped from V and 0 bases from J, the junction kept 6 bases outside the gene matches. CDR3 nucleotides: TGTGCCAGCAGTTCCTTTAGCGGGGGGAGCTCCTACAATGAGCAGTTCTTC. Encoded protein: CASSSFSGGSSYNEQFF.

This chain links TRBV28 with TRBJ1-5; D not resolved. From germline, CDR1 is MDHEN and CDR2 SYDVKM. CDR3 length: 14 amino acids. Trimming left V 2 bases short and J 1 base short, with 6 bases between. Written as DNA, the CDR3 is TGTGCCAGCAGTTTAAGAGGGAGCAATCAGCCCCAGCATTTT. Translation: CASSLRGSNQPQHF.

V gene TRBV4-2 combines with J gene TRBJ2-1; TRBD2 matches at 7 bases. In germline, CDR1 is LGHNA, CDR2 YNFKEQ. The CDR3 loop spans 17 amino acids. With V trimmed by 0 bases and J by 8 bases, 13 bases remained unmatched. The CDR3 DNA follows: TGTGCCAGCAGCCAAGATCCCCGGGGTAGCGGGCTCGATGAGCAGTTCTTC. Translation: CASSQDPRGSGLDEQFF.

The genes are TRBV29-1 and TRBJ1-1, with D possibly being TRBD1 (6 bases). Trimming took 4 bases from V and 7 from J, leaving 13 bases between them. CDR3 length: 12 residues. CDR1 and CDR2 (germline): SQVTM, ANQGSEA. The CDR3 spells CSVGVGAVEAFF. CDR3 nucleotides: TGCAGCGTTGGCGTGGGGGCCGTTGAAGCTTTCTTT. Looking up the rest from reference TRBV29-1 and TRBJ1-1 gives the full variable domain: SAVISQKPSRDICQRGTSLTIQCQVDSQVTMMFWYRQQPGQSLTLIATANQGSEATYESGFVIDKFPISRPNLTFSTLTVSNMSPEDSSIYLCSVGVGAVEAFFGQGTRLTVV.

This clone was counted a single time. V is TRBV12-3 or TRBV12-4 and J is TRBJ1-2, with D possibly TRBD1 on 6 matching bases. V gave up 3 bases and J gave up 7 bases, with 12 bases separating them. CDR3 length: 13 amino acids. CDR3 sequence: CASSFRGFPGYTF. CDR3 DNA sequence: TGTGCCAGCAGTTTCAGGGGATTTCCTGGCTACACCTTC.

The chain joins TRBV5-4 to TRBJ1-2, with 8 bases aligning to TRBD1. The J segment lost 5 bases and the V segment lost 6 bases, leaving 9 bases of the junction unmatched. Germline V gene lookup returns CDR1 SGHNT and CDR2 YYREEE (reference sequence). This CDR3 is built from 14 residues. This CDR3 reads CASIGDRLEYGYTF. The DNA of the CDR3 is TGTGCCAGCATCGGGGACAGGCTCGAGTATGGCTACACCTTC.

The rearrangement joins TRBV2 to TRBJ2-7, with a weak D call TRBD1 (6 bases). V was shortened by 6 bases and J by 0 bases, with 15 bases between the two germline ends. Germline V gives CDR1 SNHLY, CDR2 FYNNEI. The CDR3 has 15 amino acids. The DNA for the CDR3 is TGTGCCAGCAGCTCACAGGGTCTTGGCTCCTACGAGCAGTACTTC. Protein sequence: CASSSQGLGSYEQYF.

The chain uses TRBV28 and TRBJ1-4; no reliable D call. The CDR3 length is 13 residues. V was cut by 8 bases and J by 5 bases, with 12 bases left in between. Germline CDR1 is MDHEN and CDR2 is SYDVKM. The CDR3 loop is CASAGGGNEKLFF. In nucleotides, the CDR3 is TGTGCCAGCGCTGGCGGAGGAAATGAAAAACTGTTTTTT.

This clone was seen once. The rearrangement joins TRBV4-3 to TRBJ1-5; tentatively, D is TRBD1 (5 bases). The CDR3 consists of 16 residues. The V gene lost 0 bases and the J gene lost 4 bases, with 13 bases spanning the gap. Germline values: CDR1 LGHNA, CDR2 YSLEER. The CDR3 sequence is CASSQETQGPNQPQHF. CDR3 in DNA: TGCGCCAGCAGCCAAGAGACCCAGGGCCCGAATCAGCCCCAGCATTTT.

CDR3 sequence: CASSLSSAGINYNEQFF. As DNA, the CDR3 is TGCGCCAGCAGCTTGTCGAGCGCGGGGATCAACTACAATGAGCAGTTCTTC. The V and J genes are TRBV5-1 and TRBJ2-1, with a possible D match to TRBD2 (6 bases). The CDR3 spans 17 residues. Between the trimmed V and J ends, which lost 1 base and 3 bases, there was a span of 17 bases. Germline loops: CDR1 SGHRS, CDR2 YFSETQ.

The chain joins TRBV7-9 to TRBJ2-2, with 14 bases aligning to TRBD2. This CDR3 region has 18 residues. Germline CDR1 SEHNR, CDR2 FQNEAQ (reference sequence). J lost 7 bases, V lost 6 bases, and 13 bases had no gene match. The CDR3 spells CASSYTGTSGSISGELFF. The CDR3 DNA reads as TGTGCCAGCAGTTACACCGGGACTAGCGGGAGCATAAGCGGGGAGCTGTTTTTT.

This chain connects TRBV18 to TRBJ1-1; the D is unclear. Trimming removed 6 bases from V and 1 base from J, with 9 bases in between. Germline loops: CDR1 KGHSH, CDR2 LQKENI. This CDR3 region has 13 residues. The CDR3 loop is CASSRNKNTEAFF. In DNA, the CDR3 is TGTGCCAGCTCCCGAAACAAGAACACTGAAGCTTTCTTT.

V gene TRBV7-6 combines with J gene TRBJ2-3; 11 bases are shared with TRBD2. Trimming removed 2 bases from V and 1 base from J; junction bases left unmatched: 5. The CDR3 contains 17 residues. Germline V CDR1 and CDR2: SGHVS, FNYEAQ. The CDR3 reads CASSLLGLAGGTDTQYF. CDR3 nucleotides: TGTGCCAGCAGCTTACTTGGACTAGCGGGCGGCACAGATACGCAGTATTTT.

The chain joins TRBV6-5 to TRBJ2-7; 7 bases align to TRBD1. Germline V gives CDR1 MNHEY, CDR2 SVGAGI. This CDR3 region has 15 residues. The V and J ends lost 4 bases and 4 bases, in that order; junction bases with no gene match: 10. The CDR3 here is CASSFSGQVLYEQYF. DNA of the CDR3: TGTGCCAGCAGTTTCTCAGGACAGGTCCTTTACGAGCAGTACTTC.

The CDR3 DNA reads TGTGCCATCAGTGACACAGAAAGCGGGAGCAATGAGCAGTTCTTC. Its protein is CAISDTESGSNEQFF. The chain is built from TRBV10-3 and TRBJ2-1; 8 bases are shared with TRBD2. V trimming: 3 bases; J trimming: 6 bases; junction bases outside the gene matches: 7. Germline V CDR1 and CDR2: ENHRY, SYGVKD. This CDR3 has 15 amino acids.

In its sample, this clone was seen a few times. The CDR3 region is CASSRPGQGRSEAFF. The CDR3 DNA reads TGTGCCAGCAGTCGACCGGGACAGGGCAGGTCTGAAGCTTTCTTT. V is TRBV25-1 and J is TRBJ1-1, with 9 nucleotides matching TRBD1. Germline V gene sequence: CDR1 MGHDK, CDR2 SYGVNS. With 5 bases clipped from V and 6 bases from J, the junction kept 10 bases outside the gene matches. The CDR3 runs to 15 residues.

This sequence joins TRBV14 and TRBJ1-2, with D maybe TRBD1 (6 bases). CDR1 and CDR2 (germline): SGHDN, FVKESK. Trimming shortened V by 4 bases and J by 10 bases, and 13 bases separated the two germline ends. The CDR3 spans 12 residues. Here the CDR3 DNA reads TGTGCCAGCAGCCCTTTTGGACAGCACTACACCTTC. Residues: CASSPFGQHYTF.

The chain joins TRBV5-5 to TRBJ2-7; 11 bases are shared with TRBD2. CDR1 SGHKS and CDR2 YYEKEE come from the germline V gene (reference sequence). This CDR3 is 15 amino acids long. V shed 3 bases and J 2 bases; nucleotides not matched to a gene: 4. CDR3 coding DNA: TGTGCCAGCAGCTGGACTAGCGGGTGGCCCTACGAGCAGTACTTC. Protein: CASSWTSGWPYEQYF.

In nucleotides, the CDR3 is TGTGCCAGCAGCTCCGGGACTTTCTCCTACGAGCAGTACTTC. Amino acids: CASSSGTFSYEQYF. This sequence joins TRBV28 and TRBJ2-7; D is possibly TRBD2 (6 bases). V was trimmed by 6 bases and J by 0 bases, leaving 12 bases between them. The CDR3 covers 14 residues. Germline CDR1 is MDHEN and CDR2 is SYDVKM.